This TCR beta chain was profiled in a study of blood T cell repertoires in COVID-19. Deletions cut 6 bases from V and 2 bases from J, with 15 bases between. Germline assignment: CDR1 LNHDA and CDR2 SQIVND (reference sequence). The CDR3 extends over 15 amino acids. Generated by immunoSEQ multiplex PCR, the TCRdb table keeps only in-frame clones and is missing some. The data contain 300,000 to 400,000 clones, about nine tenths of them singletons. This receptor was obtained from a woman aged 45-65 years with COVID-19, enrolled during active disease. The V gene is TRBV19, the J gene TRBJ2-3, with D possibly TRBD1 on 6 matching bases. Sample: peripheral blood. The CDR3 DNA reads TGTGCCAGTAGCGACTCGACAGGCATCACAGATACGCAGTATTTT. This sequence encodes CASSDSTGITDTQYF.